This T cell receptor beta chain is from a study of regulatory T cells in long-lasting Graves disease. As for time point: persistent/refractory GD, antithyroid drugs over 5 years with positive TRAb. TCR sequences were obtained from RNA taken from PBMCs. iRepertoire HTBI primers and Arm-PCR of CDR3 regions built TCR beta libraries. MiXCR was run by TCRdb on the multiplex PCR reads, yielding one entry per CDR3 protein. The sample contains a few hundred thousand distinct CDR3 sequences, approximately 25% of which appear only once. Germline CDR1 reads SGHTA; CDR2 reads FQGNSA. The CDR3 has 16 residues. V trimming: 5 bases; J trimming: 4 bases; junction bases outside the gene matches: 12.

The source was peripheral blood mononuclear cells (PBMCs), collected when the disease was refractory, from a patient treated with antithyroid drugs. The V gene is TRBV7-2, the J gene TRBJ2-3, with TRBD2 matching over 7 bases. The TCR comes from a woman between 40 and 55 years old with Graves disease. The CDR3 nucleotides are TGTGCCAGCAGCCGTTATAGGGGAGGGCTGCCAGATACGCAGTATTTT. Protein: CASSRYRGGLPDTQYF. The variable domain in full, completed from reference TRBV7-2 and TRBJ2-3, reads GAGVSQSPSNKVTEKGKDVELRCDPISGHTALYWYRQSLGQGLEFLIYFQGNSAPDKSGLPSDRFSAERTGGSVSTLTIQRTQQEDSAVYLCASSRYRGGLPDTQYFGPGTRLTVL.